This TCR beta chain was retrieved from a study of identifying expanded T cells in peripheral blood. Study-wide results and caveats: Clone count variance between roughly two-week samples rose with total template count. Over about two and four weeks, about 17 and 20 clones changed, versus approximately 1.2 between replicates.

Comment on this clone: The antigen is unknown.

Healthy donors had no documented immune events, such as infections, while sampled. The germline V gene has CDR1 SGHTS and CDR2 YDEGEE. V was clipped by 7 bases and J by 5 bases, with 15 bases between them. The CDR3 length is 13 residues. This table comes from immunoSEQ multiplex PCR, and its TCRdb copy is limited to in-frame clones, with some not included. The repertoire has around 94,000 clones, 70% to 90% of them found once; the top ten carry 4% to 5.5%. The sample consisted of blood. The sequence was collected from a person aged 18 to 75 in good health. The V call is TRBV5-8, the J call TRBJ1-1; D not resolved. The CDR3 sequence is CASLSMVWTEAFF. Written as DNA, the CDR3 is TGTGCCAGCCTCTCTATGGTCTGGACTGAAGCTTTCTTT.